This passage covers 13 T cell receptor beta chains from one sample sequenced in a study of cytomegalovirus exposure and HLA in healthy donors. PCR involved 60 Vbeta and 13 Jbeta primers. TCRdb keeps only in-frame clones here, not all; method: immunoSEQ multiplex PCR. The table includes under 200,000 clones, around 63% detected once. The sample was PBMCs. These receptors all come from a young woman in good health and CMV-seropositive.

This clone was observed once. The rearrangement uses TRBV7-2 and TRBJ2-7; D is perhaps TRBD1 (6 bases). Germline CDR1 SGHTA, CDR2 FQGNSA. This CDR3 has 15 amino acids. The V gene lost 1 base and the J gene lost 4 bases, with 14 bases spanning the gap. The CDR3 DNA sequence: TGTGCCAGCAGCTTAGTAAACAGGGTCACATACGAGCAGTACTTC. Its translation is CASSLVNRVTYEQYF.

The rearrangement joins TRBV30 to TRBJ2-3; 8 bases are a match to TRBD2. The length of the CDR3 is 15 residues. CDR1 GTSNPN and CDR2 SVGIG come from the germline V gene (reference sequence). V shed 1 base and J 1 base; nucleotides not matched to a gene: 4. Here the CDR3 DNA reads TGTGCCTGGAGTGACTGGCGGGGGGGCACAGATACGCAGTATTTT. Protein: CAWSDWRGGTDTQYF.

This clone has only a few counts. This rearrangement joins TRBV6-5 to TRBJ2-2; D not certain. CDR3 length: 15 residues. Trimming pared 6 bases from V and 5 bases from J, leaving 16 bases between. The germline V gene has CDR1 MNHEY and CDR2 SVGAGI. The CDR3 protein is CASRIDFLETGELFF. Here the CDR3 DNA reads TGTGCCAGCAGGATCGACTTCTTGGAGACCGGGGAGCTGTTTTTT.

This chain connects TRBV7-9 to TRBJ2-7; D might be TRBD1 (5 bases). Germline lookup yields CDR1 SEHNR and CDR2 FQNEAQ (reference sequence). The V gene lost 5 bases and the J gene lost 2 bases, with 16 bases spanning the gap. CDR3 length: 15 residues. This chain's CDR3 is CASSLLTGAAYEQYF. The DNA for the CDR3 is TGTGCCAGCAGCCTATTAACAGGAGCCGCCTACGAGCAGTACTTC.

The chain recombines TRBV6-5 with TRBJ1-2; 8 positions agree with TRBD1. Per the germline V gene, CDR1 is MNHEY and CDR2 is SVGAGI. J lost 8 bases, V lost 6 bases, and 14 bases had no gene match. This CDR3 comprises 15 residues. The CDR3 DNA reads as TGTGCCAGCAGAGGACAGGGTGTCGTGTCTTCAGGCTACACCTTC. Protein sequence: CASRGQGVVSSGYTF.

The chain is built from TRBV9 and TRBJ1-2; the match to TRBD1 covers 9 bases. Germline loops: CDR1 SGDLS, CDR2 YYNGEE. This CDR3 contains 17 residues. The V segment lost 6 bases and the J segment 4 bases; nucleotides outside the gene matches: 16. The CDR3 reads CASTPRGQGDDIYGYTF. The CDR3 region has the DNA TGTGCCAGCACCCCGCGGGGACAGGGCGATGATATCTATGGCTACACCTTC.

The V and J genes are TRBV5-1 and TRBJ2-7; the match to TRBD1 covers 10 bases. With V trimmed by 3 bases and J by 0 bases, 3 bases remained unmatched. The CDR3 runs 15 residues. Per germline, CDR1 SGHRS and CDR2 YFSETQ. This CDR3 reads CASSWDRGSSYEQYF. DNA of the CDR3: TGCGCCAGCAGCTGGGACAGGGGTAGCTCCTACGAGCAGTACTTC.

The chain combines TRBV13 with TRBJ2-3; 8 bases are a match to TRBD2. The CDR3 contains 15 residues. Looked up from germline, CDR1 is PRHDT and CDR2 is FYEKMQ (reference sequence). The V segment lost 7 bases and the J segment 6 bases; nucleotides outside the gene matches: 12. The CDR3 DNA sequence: TGTGCCAGCACCGCTCTGGGACTAGAGAAGGATACGCAGTATTTT. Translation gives CASTALGLEKDTQYF.

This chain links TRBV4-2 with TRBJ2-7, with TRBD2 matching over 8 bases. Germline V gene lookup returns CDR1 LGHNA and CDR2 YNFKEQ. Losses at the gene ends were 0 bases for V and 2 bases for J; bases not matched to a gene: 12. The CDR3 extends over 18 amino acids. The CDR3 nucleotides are TGTGCCAGCAGCCAAGATTGGCAGGCTAGCGGGCTGGCCTACGAGCAGTACTTC. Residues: CASSQDWQASGLAYEQYF.

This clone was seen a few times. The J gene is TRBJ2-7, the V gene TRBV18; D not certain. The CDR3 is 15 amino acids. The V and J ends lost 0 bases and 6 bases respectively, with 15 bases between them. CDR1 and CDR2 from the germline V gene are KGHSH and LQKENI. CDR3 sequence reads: CASSPPAMSSGEQYF. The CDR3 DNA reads TGTGCCAGCTCACCACCAGCTATGAGCTCGGGCGAGCAGTACTTC.

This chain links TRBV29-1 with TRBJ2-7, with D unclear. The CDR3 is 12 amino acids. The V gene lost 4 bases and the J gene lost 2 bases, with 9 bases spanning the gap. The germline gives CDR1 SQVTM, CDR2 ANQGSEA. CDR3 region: CSVGLDPYEQYF. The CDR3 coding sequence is TGCAGCGTTGGTCTAGACCCCTACGAGCAGTACTTC.

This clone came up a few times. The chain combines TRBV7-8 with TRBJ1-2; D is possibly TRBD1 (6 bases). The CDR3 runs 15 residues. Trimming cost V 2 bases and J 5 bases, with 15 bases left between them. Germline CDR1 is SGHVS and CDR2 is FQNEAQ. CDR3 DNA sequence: TGTGCCAGCAGCTTATGGGGGGGCTCGGGGTATGGCTACACCTTC. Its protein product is CASSLWGGSGYGYTF.

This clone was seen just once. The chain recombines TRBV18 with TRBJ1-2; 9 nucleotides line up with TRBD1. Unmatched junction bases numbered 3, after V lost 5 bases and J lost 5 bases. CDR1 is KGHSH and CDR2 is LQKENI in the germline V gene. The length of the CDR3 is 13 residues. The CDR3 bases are TGTGCCAGCTCAGGGACAGGGAATTATGGCTACACCTTC. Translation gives CASSGTGNYGYTF.